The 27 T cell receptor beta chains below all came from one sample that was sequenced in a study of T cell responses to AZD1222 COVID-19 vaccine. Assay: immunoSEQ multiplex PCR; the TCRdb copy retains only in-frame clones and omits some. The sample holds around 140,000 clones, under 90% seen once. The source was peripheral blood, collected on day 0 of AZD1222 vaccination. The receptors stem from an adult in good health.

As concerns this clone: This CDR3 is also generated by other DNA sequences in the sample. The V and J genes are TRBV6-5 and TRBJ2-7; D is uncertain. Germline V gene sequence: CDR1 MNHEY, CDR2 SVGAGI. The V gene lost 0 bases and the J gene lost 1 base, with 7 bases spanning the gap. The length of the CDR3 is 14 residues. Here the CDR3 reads CASSYSTDSYEQYF. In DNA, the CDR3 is TGTGCCAGCAGTTACTCCACCGATTCCTACGAGCAGTACTTC.

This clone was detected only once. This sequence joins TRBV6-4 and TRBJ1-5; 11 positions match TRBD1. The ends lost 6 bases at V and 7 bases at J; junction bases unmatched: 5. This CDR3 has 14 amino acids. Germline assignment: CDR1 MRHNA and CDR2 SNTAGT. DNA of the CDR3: TGTGCCAGCAGCAGGGACAGGGGGTCGCAGCCCCAGCATTTT. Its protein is CASSRDRGSQPQHF.

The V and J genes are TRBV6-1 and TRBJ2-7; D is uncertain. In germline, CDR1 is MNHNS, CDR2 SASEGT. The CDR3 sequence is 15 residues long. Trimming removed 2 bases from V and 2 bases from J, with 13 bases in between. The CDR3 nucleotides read TGTGCCAGCAGTGAATCAAGAAGGGCCACCTACGAGCAGTACTTC. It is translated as CASSESRRATYEQYF.

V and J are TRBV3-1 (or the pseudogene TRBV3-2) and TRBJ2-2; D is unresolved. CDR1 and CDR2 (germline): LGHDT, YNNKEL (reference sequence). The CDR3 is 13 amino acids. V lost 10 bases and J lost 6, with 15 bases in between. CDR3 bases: TGTGCCACCCAAAAAGTTGGCTCCGGGGAGCTGTTTTTT. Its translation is CATQKVGSGELFF.

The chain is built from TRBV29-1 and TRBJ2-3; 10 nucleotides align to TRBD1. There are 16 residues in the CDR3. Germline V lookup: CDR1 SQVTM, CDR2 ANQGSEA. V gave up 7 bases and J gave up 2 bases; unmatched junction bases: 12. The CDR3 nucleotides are TGCAGCGGAATACCGACAGGGGGCGACTACACAGATACGCAGTATTTT. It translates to CSGIPTGGDYTDTQYF.

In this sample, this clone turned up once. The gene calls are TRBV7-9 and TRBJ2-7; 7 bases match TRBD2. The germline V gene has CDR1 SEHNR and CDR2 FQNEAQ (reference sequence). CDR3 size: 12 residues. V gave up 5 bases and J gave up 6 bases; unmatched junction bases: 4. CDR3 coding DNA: TGTGCCAGCAGCCGGCCGGGGGGCGAGCAGTACTTC. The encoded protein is CASSRPGGEQYF.

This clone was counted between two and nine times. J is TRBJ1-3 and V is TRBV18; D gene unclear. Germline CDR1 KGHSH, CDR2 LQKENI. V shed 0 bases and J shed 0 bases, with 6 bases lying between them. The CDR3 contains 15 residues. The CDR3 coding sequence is TGTGCCAGCTCACCACCGGCTCTCTCTGGAAACACCATATATTTT. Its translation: CASSPPALSGNTIYF. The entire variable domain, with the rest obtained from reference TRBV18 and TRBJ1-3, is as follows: NAGVMQNPRHLVRRRGQEARLRCSPMKGHSHVYWYRQLPEEGLKFMVYLQKENIIDESGMPKERFSAEFPKEGPSILRIQQVVRGDSAAYFCASSPPALSGNTIYFGEGSWLTVV.

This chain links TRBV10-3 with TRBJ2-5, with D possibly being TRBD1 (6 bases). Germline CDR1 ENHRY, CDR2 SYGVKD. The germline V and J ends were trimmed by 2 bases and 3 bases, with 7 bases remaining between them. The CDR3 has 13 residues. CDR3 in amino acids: CAISERTEETQYF. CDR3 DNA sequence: TGTGCCATCAGTGAGAGGACAGAAGAGACCCAGTACTTC.

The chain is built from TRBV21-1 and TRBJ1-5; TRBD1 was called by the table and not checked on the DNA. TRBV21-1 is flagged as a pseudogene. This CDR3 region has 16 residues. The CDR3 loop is CASSLHALGRNQPQHF. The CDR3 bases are TGTGCCAGCAGCCTCCATGCGTTGGGGCGGAATCAGCCCCAGCATTTT.

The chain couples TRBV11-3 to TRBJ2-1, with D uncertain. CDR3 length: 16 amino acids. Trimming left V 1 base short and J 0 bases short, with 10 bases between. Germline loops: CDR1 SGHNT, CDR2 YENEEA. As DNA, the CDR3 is TGTGCCAGCAGCTTAGGGGGAAAAGGCTCCTACAATGAGCAGTTCTTC. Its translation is CASSLGGKGSYNEQFF.

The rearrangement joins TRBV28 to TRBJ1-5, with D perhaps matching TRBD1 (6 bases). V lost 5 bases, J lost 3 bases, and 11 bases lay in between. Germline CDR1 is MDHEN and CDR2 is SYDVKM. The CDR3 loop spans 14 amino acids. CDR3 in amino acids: CASSPDSLNQPQHF. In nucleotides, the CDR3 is TGTGCCAGCAGTCCGGACAGCCTCAATCAGCCCCAGCATTTT.

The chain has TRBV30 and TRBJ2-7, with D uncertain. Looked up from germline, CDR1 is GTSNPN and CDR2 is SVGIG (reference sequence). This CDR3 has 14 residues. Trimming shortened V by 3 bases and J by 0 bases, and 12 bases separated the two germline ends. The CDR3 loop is CAWRWTVSSYEQYF. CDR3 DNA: TGTGCCTGGAGGTGGACGGTAAGCTCCTACGAGCAGTACTTC.

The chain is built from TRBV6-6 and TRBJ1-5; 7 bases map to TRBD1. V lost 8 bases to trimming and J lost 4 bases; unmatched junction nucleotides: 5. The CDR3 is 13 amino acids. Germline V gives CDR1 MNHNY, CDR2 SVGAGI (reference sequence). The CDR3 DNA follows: TGTGCCAGCCACGGGACAGTTAATCAGCCCCAGCATTTT. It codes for CASHGTVNQPQHF.

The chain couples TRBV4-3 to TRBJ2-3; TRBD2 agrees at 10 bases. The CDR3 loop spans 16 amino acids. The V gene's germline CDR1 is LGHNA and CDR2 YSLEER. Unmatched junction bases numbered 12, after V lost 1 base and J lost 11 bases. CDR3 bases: TGCGCCAGCAGCCAAGGAATCGCCACTAGCGGGGTTAGGCAGTATTTT. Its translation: CASSQGIATSGVRQYF.

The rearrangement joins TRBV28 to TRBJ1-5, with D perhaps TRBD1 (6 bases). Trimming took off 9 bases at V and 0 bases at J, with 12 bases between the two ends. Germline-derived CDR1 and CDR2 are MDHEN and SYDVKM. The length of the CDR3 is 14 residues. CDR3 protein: CASGTFYSNQPQHF. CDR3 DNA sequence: TGTGCCAGTGGGACATTTTATAGCAATCAGCCCCAGCATTTT.

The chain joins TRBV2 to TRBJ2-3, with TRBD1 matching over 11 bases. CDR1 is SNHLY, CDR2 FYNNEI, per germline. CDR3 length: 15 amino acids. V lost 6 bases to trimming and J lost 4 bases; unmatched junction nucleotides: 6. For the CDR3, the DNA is TGTGCCAGCAGCGACCGGGACAGGGGGTCAGATACGCAGTATTTT. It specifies CASSDRDRGSDTQYF.

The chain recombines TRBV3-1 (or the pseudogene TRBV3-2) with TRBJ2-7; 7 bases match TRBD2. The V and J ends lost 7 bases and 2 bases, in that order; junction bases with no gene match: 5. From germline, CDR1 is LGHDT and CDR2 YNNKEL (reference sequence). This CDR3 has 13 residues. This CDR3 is CASNVGGTYEQYF. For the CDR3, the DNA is TGTGCCAGCAATGTGGGGGGGACCTACGAGCAGTACTTC.

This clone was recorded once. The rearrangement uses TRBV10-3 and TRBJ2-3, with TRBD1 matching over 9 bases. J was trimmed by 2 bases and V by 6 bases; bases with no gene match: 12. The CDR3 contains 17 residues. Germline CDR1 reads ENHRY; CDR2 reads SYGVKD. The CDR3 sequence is CAISPNPGQGTTDTQYF. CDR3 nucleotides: TGTGCCATCAGCCCTAATCCGGGACAGGGCACCACAGATACGCAGTATTTT.

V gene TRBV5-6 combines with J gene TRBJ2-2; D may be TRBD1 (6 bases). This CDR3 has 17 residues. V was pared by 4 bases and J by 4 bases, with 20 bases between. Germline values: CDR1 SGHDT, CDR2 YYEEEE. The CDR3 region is CASSALGQNDATGELFF. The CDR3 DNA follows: TGTGCCAGCAGCGCCCTTGGACAGAACGATGCCACCGGGGAGCTGTTTTTT. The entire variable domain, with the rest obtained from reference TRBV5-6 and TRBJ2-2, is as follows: DAGVTQSPTHLIKTRGQQVTLRCSPKSGHDTVSWYQQALGQGPQFIFQYYEEEERQRGNFPDRFSGHQFPNYSSELNVNALLLGDSALYLCASSALGQNDATGELFFGEGSRLTVL.

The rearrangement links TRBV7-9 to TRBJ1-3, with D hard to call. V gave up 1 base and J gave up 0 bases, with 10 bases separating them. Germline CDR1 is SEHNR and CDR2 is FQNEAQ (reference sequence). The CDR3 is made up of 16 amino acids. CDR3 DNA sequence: TGTGCCAGCAGCTTAGAGTTAACGAGCTCTGGAAACACCATATATTTT. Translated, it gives CASSLELTSSGNTIYF.

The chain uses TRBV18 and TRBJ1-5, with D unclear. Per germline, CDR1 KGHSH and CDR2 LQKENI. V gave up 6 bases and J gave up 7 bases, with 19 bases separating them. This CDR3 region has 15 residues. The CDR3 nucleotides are TGTGCCAGCTCTTTGGGGTCGGCCCCGGGGCAGCCCCAGCATTTT. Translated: CASSLGSAPGQPQHF.

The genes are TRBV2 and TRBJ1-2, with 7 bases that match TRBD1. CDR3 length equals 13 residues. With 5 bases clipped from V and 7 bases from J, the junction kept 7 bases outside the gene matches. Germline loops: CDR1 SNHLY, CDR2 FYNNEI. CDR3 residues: CASSPTGSGGYTF. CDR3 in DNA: TGTGCCAGCAGTCCGACAGGGTCCGGTGGCTACACCTTC. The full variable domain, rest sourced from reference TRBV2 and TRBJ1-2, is EPEVTQTPSHQVTQMGQEVILRCVPISNHLYFYWYRQILGQKVEFLVSFYNNEISEKSEIFDDQFSVERPDGSNFTLKIRSTKLEDSAMYFCASSPTGSGGYTFGSGTRLTVV.

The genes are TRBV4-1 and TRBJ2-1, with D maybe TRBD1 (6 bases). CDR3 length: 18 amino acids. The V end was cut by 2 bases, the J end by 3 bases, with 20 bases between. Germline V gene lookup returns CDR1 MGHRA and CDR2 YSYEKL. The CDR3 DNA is TGCGCCAGCAGCCAAACAGGACAGCAATGGGATAACTACAATGAGCAGTTCTTC. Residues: CASSQTGQQWDNYNEQFF.

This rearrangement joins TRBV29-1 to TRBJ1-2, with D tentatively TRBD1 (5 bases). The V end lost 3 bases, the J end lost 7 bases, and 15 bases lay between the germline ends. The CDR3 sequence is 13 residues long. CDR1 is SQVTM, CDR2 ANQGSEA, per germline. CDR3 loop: CSVDGGRDGGYTF. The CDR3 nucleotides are TGCAGCGTTGATGGAGGCAGGGATGGTGGCTACACCTTC.

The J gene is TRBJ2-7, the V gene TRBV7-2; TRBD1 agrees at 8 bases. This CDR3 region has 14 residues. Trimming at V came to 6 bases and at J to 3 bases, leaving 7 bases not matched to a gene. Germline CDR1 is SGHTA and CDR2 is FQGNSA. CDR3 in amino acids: CASSPDRGYYEQYF. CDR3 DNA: TGTGCCAGCAGTCCCGACAGGGGTTACTACGAGCAGTACTTC.

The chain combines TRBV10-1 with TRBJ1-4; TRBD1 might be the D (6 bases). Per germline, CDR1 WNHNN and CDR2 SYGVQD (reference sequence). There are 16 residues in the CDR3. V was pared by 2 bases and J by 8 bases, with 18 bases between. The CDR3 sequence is CASSEGGGAFGEKLFF. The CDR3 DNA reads TGCGCCAGCAGTGAGGGTGGGGGCGCTTTCGGAGAAAAACTGTTTTTT.

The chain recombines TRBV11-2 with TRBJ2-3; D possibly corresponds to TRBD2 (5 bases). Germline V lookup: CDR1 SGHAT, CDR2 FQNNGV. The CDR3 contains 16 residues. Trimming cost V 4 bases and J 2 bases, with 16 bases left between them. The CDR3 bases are TGTGCCAGCAGCTCTCGGGGAAACCTATACACAGATACGCAGTATTTT. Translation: CASSSRGNLYTDTQYF.